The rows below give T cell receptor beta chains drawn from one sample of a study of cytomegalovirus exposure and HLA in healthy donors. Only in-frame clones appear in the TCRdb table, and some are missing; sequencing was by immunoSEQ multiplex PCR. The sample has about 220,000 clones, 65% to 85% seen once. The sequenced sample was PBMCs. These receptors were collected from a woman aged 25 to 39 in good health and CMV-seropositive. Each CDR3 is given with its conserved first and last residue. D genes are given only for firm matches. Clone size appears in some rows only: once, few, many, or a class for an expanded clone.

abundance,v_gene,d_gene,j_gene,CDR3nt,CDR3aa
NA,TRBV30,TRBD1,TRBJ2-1,TGTGCCTGGAATGTGAGGGGACAGAACAATGAGCAGTTCTTC,CAWNVRGQNNEQFF
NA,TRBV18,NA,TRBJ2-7,TGTGCCAGCTCACCCAGGGAAACCTACGAGCAGTACTTC,CASSPRETYEQYF
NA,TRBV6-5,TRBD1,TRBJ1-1,TGTGCCAGCAGTTACTCAGGGGGCGCCGGGACTGAAGCTTTCTTT,CASSYSGGAGTEAFF
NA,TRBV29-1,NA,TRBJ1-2,TGCAGCGTGAGAGGGACCACAACACGTCGGGGCTACACCTTC,CSVRGTTTRRGYTF
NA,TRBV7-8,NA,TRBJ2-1,TGTGCCAGCAGCTTAGAAGGTTCTCCTATTAATGAGCAGTTCTTC,CASSLEGSPINEQFF
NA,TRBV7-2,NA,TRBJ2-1,TGTGCCAGCAGCAAGGATTGGTCCAATGAGCAGTTCTTC,CASSKDWSNEQFF
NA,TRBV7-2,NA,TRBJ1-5,TGTGCCAGCAGCTTAGTACAGTTCAGCAATCAGCCCCAGCATTTT,CASSLVQFSNQPQHF
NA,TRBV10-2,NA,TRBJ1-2,TGCGCCAGCAGTGAGGAGAAGGACTATGGCTACACCTTC,CASSEEKDYGYTF
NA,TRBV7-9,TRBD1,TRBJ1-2,TGTGCCAGCAGCTTAATTACAGGGGAGCATGGCTACACCTTC,CASSLITGEHGYTF
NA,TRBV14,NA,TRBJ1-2,TGTGCCAGCAGCCAAGCCTTCTTGTCTAAGGACGGCTACACCTTC,CASSQAFLSKDGYTF
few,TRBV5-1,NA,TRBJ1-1,TGCGCCAGCAGCTTGCTCGTGAACACTGAAGCTTTCTTT,CASSLLVNTEAFF